These T cell receptor beta chains were read from a single sample in a study of beta chain features in type 1 diabetes. The assay was immunoSEQ multiplex PCR, and TCRdb's table has in-frame clones only and misses some. In the table there are some 500,000 clones, about an eighth of which are singletons. The sequenced sample consisted of naive CD4+ T cells from blood. The receptors were sampled from a woman aged 18-29 years in good health. CDR3s include the opening cysteine and the closing phenylalanine or tryptophan. A D gene is named only where the DNA matches it firmly. Rows give clone size only sometimes, using once, few, many, or a class for an expanded clone.

15	.	TRBV7-9	.	TRBJ1-4	CASSSRIATNEKLFF	TGTGCCAGCAGCTCCCGAATTGCAACTAATGAAAAACTGTTTTTT
16	.	TRBV7-9	.	TRBJ2-1	CASSLATWGPGNEQFF	TGTGCCAGCAGCTTAGCGACTTGGGGACCAGGGAATGAGCAGTTCTTC
13	.	TRBV9	.	TRBJ1-1	CASSPTMNTEAFF	TGTGCCAGCAGCCCAACAATGAACACTGAAGCTTTCTTT
14	.	TRBV21-1	.	TRBJ1-2	CASSNGPGNYGYTF	TGTGCCAGCAGCAACGGTCCAGGGAACTATGGCTACACCTTC
16	.	TRBV4-3	few	TRBJ2-5	CASSRRLGQTQETQYF	TGCGCCAGCAGCCGGCGCCTAGGACAGACCCAAGAGACCCAGTACTTC
15	.	TRBV5-1	.	TRBJ2-2	CASLWVLANTGELFF	TGCGCCAGCTTGTGGGTATTGGCGAACACCGGGGAGCTGTTTTTT
14	TRBD1	TRBV5-1	few	TRBJ2-1	CASSLGQGSGEQFF	TGCGCCAGCAGCTTGGGACAGGGGTCCGGTGAGCAGTTCTTC
11	.	TRBV20-1	once	TRBJ1-1	CRAVRYTEAFF	TGCAGGGCCGTCCGATACACTGAAGCTTTCTTT
14	TRBD1	TRBV6-6	.	TRBJ1-2	CASRDRDVFYGYTF	TGTGCCAGCAGGGACAGGGATGTTTTTTATGGCTACACCTTC
16	.	TRBV15	.	TRBJ2-1	CATSRDTWLESNEQFF	TGTGCCACCAGCAGAGACACCTGGCTCGAATCCAATGAGCAGTTCTTC
12	.	TRBV29-1	few	TRBJ1-1	CSVEGLGTEAFF	TGCAGCGTTGAGGGGCTGGGCACTGAAGCTTTCTTT
15	.	TRBV9	many	TRBJ2-1	CASSARSGTHNEQFF	TGTGCCAGCAGCGCCCGATCCGGGACTCACAATGAGCAGTTCTTC
17	.	TRBV9	few	TRBJ2-5	CASSVKGLRGIGETQYF	TGTGCCAGCAGCGTGAAGGGGCTACGGGGAATTGGGGAGACCCAGTACTTC
15	.	TRBV7-2	.	TRBJ2-7	CASSLVGRSSYEQYF	TGTGCCAGCAGCTTAGTTGGCAGAAGCTCCTACGAGCAGTACTTC
15	.	TRBV6-5	.	TRBJ1-3	CASSPDRSSGNTIYF	TGTGCCAGCAGTCCTGACAGGAGCTCTGGAAACACCATATATTTT
16	.	TRBV9	.	TRBJ2-3	CASSVGSLRGTDTQYF	TGTGCCAGCAGCGTAGGCTCGTTGCGGGGCACAGATACGCAGTATTTT
16	TRBD2	TRBV29-1	.	TRBJ2-1	CSAHSGRAGSYNEQFF	TGCAGCGCACACAGCGGGAGGGCCGGATCCTACAATGAGCAGTTCTTC
11	TRBD1	TRBV29-1	many	TRBJ1-2	CSVVGGSGYTF	TGCAGCGTTGTAGGGGGCTCTGGCTACACCTTC
15	.	TRBV10-3	many	TRBJ2-5	CAISRTSGGTETQYF	TGTGCCATCAGCAGGACGTCCGGGGGTACGGAGACCCAGTACTTC
13	.	TRBV18	.	TRBJ2-2	CASSPPGFGELFF	TGTGCCAGCTCACCACCGGGGTTCGGGGAGCTGTTTTTT
14	.	TRBV6-5	.	TRBJ2-5	CASSYSRQTETQYF	TGTGCCAGCAGTTACTCGAGACAGACAGAGACCCAGTACTTC
15	TRBD1	TRBV5-4	few	TRBJ2-3	CASSLVGQGTDTQYF	TGTGCCAGCAGCTTGGTGGGACAGGGGACAGATACGCAGTATTTT
13	TRBD1	TRBV25-1	.	TRBJ2-5	CASRPRGLETQYF	TGTGCCAGCAGGCCCAGGGGGCTGGAGACCCAGTACTTC
15	.	TRBV5-1	few	TRBJ1-1	CASSLYLRDKSEAFF	TGCGCCAGCAGCTTGTATCTGAGGGACAAATCTGAAGCTTTCTTT
11	.	TRBV18	.	TRBJ2-1	CASSTRGEQFF	TGTGCCAGCTCAACGCGGGGAGAGCAGTTCTTC
14	TRBD2	TRBV7-2	few	TRBJ2-3	CASRLPSGADTQYF	TGTGCCAGCAGACTACCTAGCGGGGCAGATACGCAGTATTTT
13	.	TRBV7-9	many	TRBJ2-4	CASSLAGTNIQYF	TGTGCCAGCAGCTTAGCGGGAACAAACATTCAGTACTTC
15	.	TRBV30	many	TRBJ1-1	CAWSVTPGANTEAFF	TGTGCCTGGAGTGTAACCCCAGGGGCGAACACTGAAGCTTTCTTT
15	TRBD1	TRBV11-1	.	TRBJ1-1	CASSLLGTVNTEAFF	TGTGCCAGCAGCTTATTGGGGACAGTGAACACTGAAGCTTTCTTT
16	.	TRBV7-2	.	TRBJ1-3	CASSSGHFKSGNTIYF	TGTGCCAGCAGCTCCGGACACTTCAAGTCTGGAAACACCATATATTTT
18	TRBD1	TRBV9	.	TRBJ2-2	CASSVALRRTGGLGELFF	TGTGCCAGCAGCGTAGCTCTGAGGAGGACAGGGGGCCTCGGGGAGCTGTTTTTT
12	.	TRBV7-3	few	TRBJ2-6	CASSLIGAVLTF	TGTGCCAGCAGCTTAATAGGGGCCGTCCTGACTTTC
15	TRBD2	TRBV29-1	.	TRBJ2-1	CSVEVARESYHEQFF	TGCAGCGTTGAAGTCGCGCGGGAGAGTTACCATGAGCAGTTCTTC
14	.	TRBV5-1	few	TRBJ1-2	CASSLADGSYGYTF	TGCGCCAGCAGCTTGGCGGACGGAAGTTACGGCTACACCTTC